Listed here are 28 T cell receptor beta chains from one sample, sequenced in a study of shared clonotypes between healthy human individuals. The protocol was immunoSEQ multiplex PCR, while the TCRdb copy is restricted to in-frame clones and leaves out a portion. Found here are 2 million to 2.5 million clones, approximately 93% of them singletons; the top ten hold roughly 0.39%. The sample consisted of naive CD4+ T cells from PBMCs. Subset reported: CD45RA+ positively selected. These receptors were taken from a man aged 18 to 30 in good health. Some clones in this sample may be carry-over from other donors' samples.

The CDR3 region is CASGLVTPGGNTEAFF. The CDR3 region has the DNA TGTGCTAGTGGTTTGGTGACCCCAGGGGGCAACACTGAAGCTTTCTTT. The chain is built from TRBV12-5 and TRBJ1-1; the match to TRBD1 covers 8 bases. The CDR3 runs to 16 residues. The V and J ends lost 0 bases and 2 bases, in that order; junction bases with no gene match: 5. Germline-derived CDR1 and CDR2 are LGHNT and FRNRAP.

The count of this clone is one. The chain joins TRBV7-8 to TRBJ2-7; possible D gene TRBD2, 6 bases. The length of the CDR3 is 14 residues. Trimming stripped 2 bases from V and 3 bases from J, with 11 bases between. Germline V gives CDR1 SGHVS, CDR2 FQNEAQ. The CDR3 DNA sequence: TGTGCCAGCAGCTTAACTGCGGGACTCTACGAGCAGTACTTC. Translated, it gives CASSLTAGLYEQYF.

The chain uses TRBV2 and TRBJ2-2; 7 nucleotides line up with TRBD2. The CDR3 loop spans 14 amino acids. Trimming removed 9 bases from V and 2 bases from J; junction bases left unmatched: 6. Germline V gene data show CDR1 as SNHLY and CDR2 as FYNNEI. As DNA, the CDR3 is TGTGCCAGTGGGGGAGGGAGAAACACCGGGGAGCTGTTTTTT. Its translation is CASGGGRNTGELFF.

The chain couples TRBV29-1 to TRBJ2-3; TRBD2 aligns across 11 bases. The CDR3 contains 15 residues. The V segment lost 6 bases and the J segment 5 bases; nucleotides outside the gene matches: 10. CDR1 and CDR2 (germline): SQVTM, ANQGSEA. The CDR3 protein is CSVTTGLAGGDTQYF. DNA of the CDR3: TGCAGCGTAACGACGGGGCTAGCGGGAGGAGATACGCAGTATTTT.

This chain uses TRBV10-3 with TRBJ2-3; D uncertain. The CDR3 has 13 amino acids. Trimming cost V 7 bases and J 3 bases, with 11 bases left between them. Germline V gene sequence: CDR1 ENHRY, CDR2 SYGVKD. The CDR3, as DNA: TGTGCCATCATCTCAGAAAATACAGATACGCAGTATTTT. It yields the protein CAIISENTDTQYF.

V usage is TRBV11-2 and J usage is TRBJ2-6, with D unclear. The V gene lost 2 bases and the J gene lost 0 bases, with 5 bases spanning the gap. The CDR3 has 15 amino acids. The germline gives CDR1 SGHAT, CDR2 FQNNGV. The CDR3 sequence: CASSLLSSGANVLTF. In nucleotides, the CDR3 is TGTGCCAGCAGCTTATTAAGCTCTGGGGCCAACGTCCTGACTTTC.

CDR3 sequence: CASRGAIGAADTQYF. The CDR3, as DNA: TGTGCCAGCAGGGGGGCGATAGGGGCCGCAGATACGCAGTATTTT. The J gene is TRBJ2-3, the V gene TRBV6-1; D may be TRBD1 (6 bases). Germline lookup yields CDR1 MNHNS and CDR2 SASEGT. This CDR3 spans 15 amino acids. V was cut by 6 bases and J by 4 bases, with 17 bases left in between.

This clone is a singleton in its sample. The V gene is TRBV14, the J gene TRBJ2-1, with 12 positions matching TRBD2. The CDR3 totals 16 residues. The V segment lost 4 bases and the J segment 3 bases; nucleotides outside the gene matches: 4. The germline gives CDR1 SGHDN, CDR2 FVKESK. The DNA of the CDR3 is TGTGCCAGCAGCCCCAGGACTAGCGGGGACTACAATGAGCAGTTCTTC. Translating it yields CASSPRTSGDYNEQFF.

A word on this clone: At the DNA level, this CDR3 is encoded by other sequences in the same sample as well. This sequence joins TRBV9 and TRBJ2-7, with 9 bases identical to TRBD1. This CDR3 comprises 15 residues. The germline CDR1 and CDR2 sequences are SGDLS and YYNGEE. Losses at the gene ends were 2 bases for V and 6 bases for J; bases not matched to a gene: 9. Here the CDR3 DNA reads TGTGCCAGCAGCGTCGTGCCGGGACAGGGTAGCGAGCAGTACTTC. Encoded protein: CASSVVPGQGSEQYF. The full variable domain, with the rest looked up from reference TRBV9 and TRBJ2-7, is DSGVTQTPKHLITATGQRVTLRCSPRSGDLSVYWYQQSLDQGLQFLIQYYNGEERAKGNILERFSAQQFPDLHSELNLSSLELGDSALYFCASSVVPGQGSEQYFGPGTRLTVT.

J is TRBJ1-5 and V is TRBV6-6, with D possibly matching TRBD1 (6 bases). Germline V gene sequence: CDR1 MNHNY, CDR2 SVGAGI (reference sequence). The ends were cut back, 0 bases at V and 7 bases at J, with 13 bases in the middle. The CDR3 sequence is 15 residues long. CDR3 amino acids: CASSYSDSKRQPQHF. The CDR3 DNA reads as TGTGCCAGCAGTTACTCGGACAGCAAAAGGCAGCCCCAGCATTTT.

This clone was detected once. This chain uses TRBV7-8 with TRBJ2-7; possible D gene TRBD2, 5 bases. The CDR3 has 14 residues. Germline V gives CDR1 SGHVS, CDR2 FQNEAQ. The V gene lost 6 bases and the J gene lost 6 bases, with 18 bases spanning the gap. CDR3 sequence: CASSAGRAYLEQYF. The CDR3 DNA is TGTGCCAGCAGTGCGGGTAGGGCTTACCTCGAGCAGTACTTC.

This chain connects TRBV11-2 to TRBJ2-5; 7 positions agree with TRBD2. The J segment lost 5 bases and the V segment lost 2 bases, leaving 8 bases of the junction unmatched. Germline-derived CDR1 and CDR2 are SGHAT and FQNNGV. The CDR3 consists of 15 residues. CDR3 in DNA: TGTGCCAGCAGCTTACGATTGGGGGGAGGGGAGACCCAGTACTTC. Its translation is CASSLRLGGGETQYF.

The chain carries TRBV6-5 and TRBJ1-2; 7 positions agree with TRBD1. The CDR3 consists of 14 residues. V lost 5 bases to trimming and J lost 8 bases; unmatched junction nucleotides: 11. The germline V gene encodes CDR1 MNHEY and CDR2 SVGAGI. The CDR3 region is CASSRTTGDGGYTF. CDR3 nucleotides: TGTGCCAGCAGTCGGACAACAGGGGACGGAGGCTACACCTTC.

This chain connects TRBV5-4 to TRBJ2-5; 8 bases are shared with TRBD2. The CDR3 loop spans 15 amino acids. In germline, CDR1 is SGHNT, CDR2 YYREEE (reference sequence). Unmatched junction bases numbered 13, after V lost 7 bases and J lost 5 bases. CDR3 amino acids: CASRSASGSGETQYF. The CDR3 DNA sequence: TGTGCCAGCCGATCCGCCAGCGGGAGTGGGGAGACCCAGTACTTC.

V usage is TRBV6-5 and J usage is TRBJ1-5; D remains unclear. CDR1 MNHEY and CDR2 SVGAGI come from the germline V gene. V dropped 6 bases and J dropped 11 bases, with 17 bases sitting between them. CDR3 length: 13 residues. The CDR3 coding sequence is TGTGCCAGCAGCGGATCCAAATCGGGCACCCAGCATTTT. Translation gives CASSGSKSGTQHF.

A few counts support this clone. The genes are TRBV30 and TRBJ1-1, with TRBD1 as a possible D gene (5 bases). Trimming shortened V by 0 bases and J by 4 bases, and 15 bases separated the two germline ends. CDR1 is GTSNPN, CDR2 SVGIG, per germline (reference sequence). CDR3 length: 15 residues. CDR3 coding DNA: TGTGCCTGGAGTGTACTGGGGCAGGATCCCACTGAAGCTTTCTTT. Its translation is CAWSVLGQDPTEAFF.

V gene TRBV28 combines with J gene TRBJ1-5; D remains unclear. The germline V gene has CDR1 MDHEN and CDR2 SYDVKM. Between the trimmed V and J ends, which lost 3 bases and 5 bases, there was a span of 8 bases. This CDR3 has 13 residues. The CDR3 spells CASSFDVYQPQHF. The DNA of the CDR3 is TGTGCCAGCAGTTTTGACGTTTATCAGCCCCAGCATTTT.

This clone was seen just once. The chain joins TRBV9 to TRBJ1-5; D uncertain. The V end was cut by 0 bases, the J end by 1 base, with 5 bases between. CDR1 and CDR2 from the germline V gene are SGDLS and YYNGEE. The CDR3 length is 14 residues. The CDR3 sequence: CASSVDPSNQPQHF. As DNA, the CDR3 is TGTGCCAGCAGCGTAGACCCAAGCAATCAGCCCCAGCATTTT.

The chain links TRBV5-1 to TRBJ1-5; TRBD1 agrees at 7 bases. Trimming cost V 4 bases and J 7 bases; bases outside gene matches: 5. The CDR3 covers 13 residues. Germline CDR1 and CDR2: SGHRS and YFSETQ. CDR3 in amino acids: CASSTRTGQPQHF. In DNA form, the CDR3 reads TGCGCCAGCAGCACACGGACAGGCCAGCCCCAGCATTTT.

The chain links TRBV5-1 to TRBJ2-7; TRBD2 agrees at 7 bases. Germline values: CDR1 SGHRS, CDR2 YFSETQ. Unmatched junction bases numbered 7, after V lost 0 bases and J lost 7 bases. The CDR3 is 14 amino acids. The CDR3 DNA is TGCGCCAGCAGCTTGGTGGCGGGAGTCTTGGAGCAGTACTTC. Its protein product is CASSLVAGVLEQYF.

The rearrangement joins TRBV28 to TRBJ2-5; D may be TRBD1 (5 bases). The CDR3 extends over 13 amino acids. Germline CDR1 MDHEN, CDR2 SYDVKM. V gave up 6 bases and J gave up 5 bases, with 13 bases separating them. The CDR3 nucleotides read TGTGCCAGCAGCCGACAGTTTTTTGAGACCCAGTACTTC. Protein product: CASSRQFFETQYF.

DNA of the CDR3: TGTGCCAGCAGCCCAATTAGCCTGACAGGGCATGGCTACACCTTC. As protein: CASSPISLTGHGYTF. The chain carries TRBV9 and TRBJ1-2; 7 nucleotides match TRBD1. J was trimmed by 6 bases and V by 4 bases; bases with no gene match: 12. This CDR3 spans 15 amino acids. Germline-derived CDR1 and CDR2 are SGDLS and YYNGEE. The variable domain in full, completed from reference TRBV9 and TRBJ1-2, reads DSGVTQTPKHLITATGQRVTLRCSPRSGDLSVYWYQQSLDQGLQFLIQYYNGEERAKGNILERFSAQQFPDLHSELNLSSLELGDSALYFCASSPISLTGHGYTFGSGTRLTVV.

The rearrangement joins TRBV7-3 to TRBJ1-1; D unresolved. V was cut by 5 bases and J by 4 bases, with 11 bases left in between. The CDR3 spans 13 residues. Germline CDR1 is SGHTA and CDR2 is FQGTGA. CDR3 sequence (DNA): TGTGCCAGCAGCAAAATCGGTGCCACTGAAGCTTTCTTT. It encodes CASSKIGATEAFF. The variable domain in full, with the rest retrieved from reference TRBV7-3 and TRBJ1-1, is GAGVSQTPSNKVTEKGKYVELRCDPISGHTALYWYRQSLGQGPEFLIYFQGTGAADDSGLPNDRFFAVRPEGSVSTLKIQRTERGDSAVYLCASSKIGATEAFFGQGTRLTVV.

The genes are TRBV4-2 and TRBJ2-5; D uncertain. Germline V gene sequence: CDR1 LGHNA, CDR2 YNFKEQ. The CDR3 length is 15 residues. V lost 1 base and J 5 bases, leaving 14 bases between the germline ends. The CDR3 DNA follows: TGTGCCAGCAGCCAAGGACCGGCCGGTCCGGAGACCCAGTACTTC. It translates to CASSQGPAGPETQYF.

On this clone itself: Other DNA sequences of this sample code for an identical CDR3. The chain carries TRBV30 and TRBJ1-1; D is possibly TRBD1 (6 bases). The ends were cut back, 2 bases at V and 4 bases at J, with 8 bases in the middle. Per germline, CDR1 GTSNPN and CDR2 SVGIG (reference sequence). The CDR3 loop spans 12 amino acids. The CDR3 nucleotides are TGTGCCTGGAGTCAGGGGCCCACTGAAGCTTTCTTT. This encodes CAWSQGPTEAFF.

V and J are TRBV6-5 and TRBJ1-1; 10 nucleotides line up with TRBD1. Losses at the gene ends were 2 bases for V and 2 bases for J; bases not matched to a gene: 5. CDR1 and CDR2 (germline): MNHEY, SVGAGI. The CDR3 totals 16 residues. As DNA, the CDR3 is TGTGCCAGCAGTTACGGACAGGGGGGGATCAACACTGAAGCTTTCTTT. This sequence encodes CASSYGQGGINTEAFF.

V usage is TRBV5-1 and J usage is TRBJ2-7; 13 bases agree with TRBD2. V dropped 4 bases and J dropped 4; count of bases not matched to a gene: 8. The CDR3 runs 16 residues. The germline CDR1 and CDR2 sequences are SGHRS and YFSETQ. The CDR3 nucleotides read TGCGCCAGCAGCGCCCGGACTAGCGGGAGTTCTTACGAGCAGTACTTC. Its translation: CASSARTSGSSYEQYF.

The chain carries TRBV5-4 and TRBJ1-3; D unclear. The germline CDR1 and CDR2 sequences are SGHNT and YYREEE (reference sequence). V lost 2 bases and J lost 0, with 6 bases in between. This CDR3 is built from 14 residues. The CDR3 DNA sequence: TGTGCCAGCAGCTTACAGCGCTCTGGAAACACCATATATTTT. Protein: CASSLQRSGNTIYF.